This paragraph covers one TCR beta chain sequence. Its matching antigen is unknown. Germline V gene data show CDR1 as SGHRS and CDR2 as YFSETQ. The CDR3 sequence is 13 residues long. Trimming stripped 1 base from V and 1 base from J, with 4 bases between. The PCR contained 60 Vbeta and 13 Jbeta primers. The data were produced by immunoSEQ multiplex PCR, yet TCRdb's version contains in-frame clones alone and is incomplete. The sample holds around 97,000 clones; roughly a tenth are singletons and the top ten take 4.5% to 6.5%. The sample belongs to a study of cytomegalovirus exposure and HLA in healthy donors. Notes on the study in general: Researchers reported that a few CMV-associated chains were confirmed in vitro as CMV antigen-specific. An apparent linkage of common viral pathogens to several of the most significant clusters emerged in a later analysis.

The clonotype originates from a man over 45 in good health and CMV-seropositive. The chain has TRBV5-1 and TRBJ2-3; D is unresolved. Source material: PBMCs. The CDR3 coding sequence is TGCGCCAGCAGCTTGCAGGGCACAGATACGCAGTATTTT. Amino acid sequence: CASSLQGTDTQYF.